What follows describes a single T cell receptor beta chain. These data belong to a study of blood T cell repertoires in COVID-19. Study summary: Samples taken during acute and convalescent COVID-19 were collected in the United States, Italy and Spain. Nucleic acid was either cDNA or gDNA, and it came from T cells, B-cell-depleted T cells, or PBMCs.

Methods used by the authors: The assay estimated nucleated cells by amplifying reference gene primers. TCRdb's copy holds only in-frame clones and misses some; the assay was immunoSEQ multiplex PCR. For V, J and clone size, that table is used; D and trimming come from the DNA. The sample lists 85,000 to 90,000 clones; 86% were seen once. Germline V gene data show CDR1 as WSHSY and CDR2 as SAAADI. V dropped 4 bases and J dropped 2; count of bases not matched to a gene: 8. The CDR3 is made up of 17 amino acids. The sequenced sample was peripheral blood. The receptor was isolated from a human donor in a cohort sampled during active COVID-19. The gene calls are TRBV10-2 and TRBJ2-3, with 11 positions matching TRBD2. The CDR3 nucleotides read TGCGCCAGCAGTGTTTCACTAGCGGGGGTGAACACAGATACGCAGTATTTT. Amino acids: CASSVSLAGVNTDTQYF.